Presented here are 24 T cell receptor beta chains from one specimen sequenced in a study of beta chain features in type 1 diabetes. General study points: Patients with Type 1 diabetes showed moderately but significantly shorter TCRB CDR3s in all four CD4+ subsets.

cDNA synthesis used the whole RNA isolate, giving expressed TCRB sequences. This table comes from immunoSEQ multiplex PCR, and its TCRdb copy is limited to in-frame clones, with some not included. Found here are over 600,000 clones, around 12% of them singletons; the top ten hold about 0.11%. Their specific antigens are unknown. The sequencing sample was made of naive CD4+ T cells from blood. These receptors were obtained from a man aged 30 to 39 with type 1 diabetes.

This clone was seen only a few times. The junction departs from germline at one end; a sequencing error may be responsible. The chain uses TRBV7-9 and TRBJ2-3; TRBD1 might be the D (7 bases). CDR1 and CDR2 (germline): SEHNR, FQNEAQ (reference sequence). This CDR3 contains 13 residues. CDR3 in DNA: TGCGCAGGGGGGCAGTCTGGCACAGATACGCAGTATTTT. Its translation: CAGGQSGTDTQYF. Drawing the rest from reference TRBV7-9 and TRBJ2-3, the complete variable domain is DTGVSQNPRHKITKRGQNVTFRCDPISEHNRLYWYRQTLGQGPEFLTYFQNEAQLEKSRLLSDRFSAERPKGSFSTLEIQRTEQGDSAMYLCAGGQSGTDTQYFGPGTRLTVL.

This sequence joins TRBV7-9 and TRBJ2-5; 12 bases line up with TRBD2. Germline V gives CDR1 SEHNR, CDR2 FQNEAQ (reference sequence). The CDR3 extends over 16 amino acids. V lost 6 bases to trimming and J lost 3 bases; unmatched junction nucleotides: 8. In nucleotides, the CDR3 is TGTGCCAGCAGTCTTGGACTAGCGGGGAGTAAAGAGACCCAGTACTTC. Encoded protein: CASSLGLAGSKETQYF. Full variable domain (rest looked up from reference TRBV7-9 and TRBJ2-5): DTGVSQNPRHKITKRGQNVTFRCDPISEHNRLYWYRQTLGQGPEFLTYFQNEAQLEKSRLLSDRFSAERPKGSFSTLEIQRTEQGDSAMYLCASSLGLAGSKETQYFGPGTRLLVL.

In its sample, this clone was seen a few times. This rearrangement joins TRBV4-3 to TRBJ1-6, with TRBD1 matching over 8 bases. This CDR3 comprises 16 residues. V lost 1 base and J lost 9; bases outside the gene matches: 8. Germline loops: CDR1 LGHNA, CDR2 YSLEER. The CDR3 here is CASSQVLGQGSSPLHF. The CDR3 region has the DNA TGCGCCAGCAGCCAAGTCTTAGGACAGGGTAGTTCACCCCTCCACTTT.

This clone was counted between two and nine times. The chain has TRBV6-5 and TRBJ1-5; TRBD1 aligns across 7 bases. V dropped 7 bases and J dropped 1; count of bases not matched to a gene: 7. CDR1 is MNHEY, CDR2 SVGAGI, per germline. This CDR3 comprises 15 residues. The DNA of the CDR3 is TGTGCCAGCAAGGCCGGGACAGCAAGCAATCAGCCCCAGCATTTT. Its translation: CASKAGTASNQPQHF.

This clone was detected only a few times. This chain uses TRBV29-1 with TRBJ2-5; D might be TRBD1 (5 bases). V dropped 3 bases and J dropped 3 bases, with 11 bases sitting between them. Germline-derived CDR1 and CDR2 are SQVTM and ANQGSEA. CDR3 length: 13 residues. CDR3 region: CSVDPQGKETQYF. The CDR3 bases are TGCAGCGTTGACCCTCAGGGAAAAGAGACCCAGTACTTC. Filled out from reference TRBV29-1 and TRBJ2-5, the complete variable domain reads SAVISQKPSRDICQRGTSLTIQCQVDSQVTMMFWYRQQPGQSLTLIATANQGSEATYESGFVIDKFPISRPNLTFSTLTVSNMSPEDSSIYLCSVDPQGKETQYFGPGTRLLVL.

The sample holds a few counts of this clone. V usage is TRBV7-2 and J usage is TRBJ1-3; perhaps TRBD1 as D (6 bases). V was cut by 5 bases and J by 4 bases, with 15 bases left in between. Germline CDR1 SGHTA, CDR2 FQGNSA. The CDR3 spans 15 residues. The CDR3 nucleotides are TGTGCCAGCAGCCAACACAGGGCTCCGGGAAACACCATATATTTT. Amino acids: CASSQHRAPGNTIYF. The variable domain in full, completed from reference TRBV7-2 and TRBJ1-3, reads GAGVSQSPSNKVTEKGKDVELRCDPISGHTALYWYRQSLGQGLEFLIYFQGNSAPDKSGLPSDRFSAERTGGSVSTLTIQRTQQEDSAVYLCASSQHRAPGNTIYFGEGSWLTVV.

The chain joins TRBV7-8 to TRBJ2-7; D is undetermined. Germline V gives CDR1 SGHVS, CDR2 FQNEAQ. Trimming removed 6 bases at V and 0 bases at J, with 18 bases between. The CDR3 consists of 16 residues. CDR3 DNA sequence: TGTGCCAGCAGTTTAAATCCACTTTCTGACTCCTACGAGCAGTACTTC. Protein sequence: CASSLNPLSDSYEQYF.

A few counts support this clone. The chain has TRBV19 and TRBJ1-5; D ambiguous. CDR3 length: 15 amino acids. In germline, CDR1 is LNHDA, CDR2 SQIVND (reference sequence). Deletions cut 5 bases from V and 3 bases from J, with 14 bases between. Written as DNA, the CDR3 is TGTGCCAGTAGTCCCGGAGGAGGGAACAATCAGCCCCAGCATTTT. It yields the protein CASSPGGGNNQPQHF.

This clone has more than one count but fewer than ten. This rearrangement joins TRBV2 to TRBJ2-6; D unresolved. CDR1 is SNHLY and CDR2 is FYNNEI in the germline V gene. V was trimmed by 4 bases and J by 0 bases, leaving 4 bases between them. The CDR3 sequence is 14 residues long. CDR3 in amino acids: CASSGISGANVLTF. The CDR3 region has the DNA TGTGCCAGCAGTGGCATCTCTGGGGCCAACGTCCTGACTTTC. Full variable domain (rest looked up from reference TRBV2 and TRBJ2-6): EPEVTQTPSHQVTQMGQEVILRCVPISNHLYFYWYRQILGQKVEFLVSFYNNEISEKSEIFDDQFSVERPDGSNFTLKIRSTKLEDSAMYFCASSGISGANVLTFGAGSRLTVL.

The chain carries TRBV7-3 and TRBJ2-5; D perhaps matches TRBD1 (6 bases). The CDR3 runs to 16 residues. The germline V gene encodes CDR1 SGHTA and CDR2 FQGTGA. The germline V and J ends were trimmed by 1 base and 2 bases, with 14 bases remaining between them. The CDR3 DNA follows: TGTGCCAGCAGCTTAAACCCCGGGACATTACAAGAGACCCAGTACTTC. Translated: CASSLNPGTLQETQYF.

A few counts support this clone. CDR3 coding DNA: TGTGCCACCAGCAGAGATCTGGCGGTCAGCACAGATACGCAGTATTTT. Amino acids: CATSRDLAVSTDTQYF. The chain couples TRBV15 to TRBJ2-3, with D unclear. The germline CDR1 and CDR2 sequences are LNHNV and YYDKDF (reference sequence). V lost 0 bases and J 0 bases, leaving 10 bases between the germline ends. The CDR3 spans 16 residues.

The rearrangement links TRBV9 to TRBJ2-1; D gene uncertain. Germline CDR1 reads SGDLS; CDR2 reads YYNGEE. This CDR3 spans 14 amino acids. V lost 4 bases and J lost 8, with 16 bases in between. This chain's CDR3 is CASSPRTVFHEQFF. The CDR3 nucleotides read TGTGCCAGCAGCCCTAGGACCGTTTTCCATGAGCAGTTCTTC.

The V and J genes are TRBV15 and TRBJ2-2, with D possibly matching TRBD2 (5 bases). V lost 7 bases and J lost 6, with 21 bases in between. From germline, CDR1 is LNHNV and CDR2 YYDKDF (reference sequence). This CDR3 has 16 residues. This CDR3 is CATTPGGIRAAGELFF. The CDR3 nucleotides are TGTGCCACCACCCCTGGAGGTATTAGAGCGGCCGGGGAGCTGTTTTTT.

This clone was counted between two and nine times. The chain combines TRBV18 with TRBJ1-1; TRBD1 matches at 7 bases. After removal of 6 bases from V and 4 bases from J, the junction contained 5 bases not matched to a gene. There are 13 residues in the CDR3. Per germline, CDR1 KGHSH and CDR2 LQKENI. Here the CDR3 DNA reads TGTGCCAGCTCCACAGGGGACAGCACTGAAGCTTTCTTT. It translates to CASSTGDSTEAFF.

This clone has only a few counts. This chain links TRBV7-9 with TRBJ2-3; D gene uncertain. The CDR3 is 15 residues long. With 1 base removed from V and 4 bases from J, the gap between germline ends came to 12 bases. In germline, CDR1 is SEHNR, CDR2 FQNEAQ (reference sequence). The CDR3 sequence: CASSLERFAADTQYF. DNA of the CDR3: TGTGCCAGCAGCTTAGAACGGTTTGCGGCAGATACGCAGTATTTT.

This rearrangement joins TRBV7-9 to TRBJ1-2; TRBD1 matches 8 bases. V was pared by 5 bases and J by 2 bases, with 13 bases of the junction left unmatched. The CDR3 sequence is 17 residues long. Germline CDR1 reads SEHNR; CDR2 reads FQNEAQ (reference sequence). Here the CDR3 DNA reads TGTGCCAGCAGCCTCTACACCGGGACAGGAGGGAACTATGGCTACACCTTC. This gives the protein CASSLYTGTGGNYGYTF.

This clone was counted a few times. The chain links TRBV4-3 to TRBJ2-1; D is perhaps TRBD2 (5 bases). Per germline, CDR1 LGHNA and CDR2 YSLEER. The CDR3 consists of 16 residues. The germline V and J ends were trimmed by 0 bases and 4 bases, with 13 bases remaining between them. The CDR3 protein is CASSQDGGRIYNEQFF. The CDR3 DNA sequence: TGCGCCAGCAGCCAAGACGGCGGGCGGATTTACAATGAGCAGTTCTTC.

This clone has a handful of counts. This chain links TRBV5-6 with TRBJ2-1; D unresolved. Germline CDR1 is SGHDT and CDR2 is YYEEEE. CDR3 length: 14 residues. V was clipped by 4 bases and J by 7 bases, with 15 bases between them. The CDR3 spells CASSPSRPRNEQFF. DNA for the CDR3: TGTGCCAGCAGCCCTAGTAGGCCGCGGAATGAGCAGTTCTTC. The whole variable domain, filled in from reference TRBV5-6 and TRBJ2-1, reads DAGVTQSPTHLIKTRGQQVTLRCSPKSGHDTVSWYQQALGQGPQFIFQYYEEEERQRGNFPDRFSGHQFPNYSSELNVNALLLGDSALYLCASSPSRPRNEQFFGPGTRLTVL.

This clone was seen a few times. The rearrangement uses TRBV5-1 and TRBJ2-7; possibly TRBD1 for D (6 bases). Germline V gene lookup returns CDR1 SGHRS and CDR2 YFSETQ. The CDR3 consists of 14 residues. Deletions cut 8 bases from V and 2 bases from J, with 17 bases between. The DNA of the CDR3 is TGCGCCAGTAATCCGGGACAAGGCACCTACGAGCAGTACTTC. Protein: CASNPGQGTYEQYF.

This clone was counted only a few times. This chain uses TRBV21-1 with TRBJ2-7; the table's TRBD1 call for D was not verified on the DNA. TRBV21-1 is shown as a pseudogene. The CDR3 is 16 residues long. The CDR3 loop is CASSTKDRLLSYEQYF. The CDR3 bases are TGTGCCAGCAGCACCAAGGACAGGCTCCTCTCCTACGAGCAGTACTTC.

This clone has just a few counts. The J gene is TRBJ2-3, the V gene TRBV7-6, with D possibly TRBD2 on 5 matching bases. V lost 1 base, J lost 4 bases, and 12 bases lay in between. Germline values: CDR1 SGHVS, CDR2 FNYEAQ. The CDR3 is made up of 15 amino acids. CDR3: CASSLVRDWADTQYF. In DNA form, the CDR3 reads TGTGCCAGCAGCTTAGTCCGGGATTGGGCAGATACGCAGTATTTT.

This clone was observed a handful of times. The chain employs TRBV7-2 and TRBJ2-3, with 7 bases lining up with TRBD1. CDR3 length: 16 amino acids. V shed 5 bases and J 0 bases; nucleotides not matched to a gene: 8. Per germline, CDR1 SGHTA and CDR2 FQGNSA. In DNA form, the CDR3 reads TGTGCCAGCAGCCCTACCCAACAGGGGAGCACAGATACGCAGTATTTT. Protein sequence: CASSPTQQGSTDTQYF.

The chain is built from TRBV9 and TRBJ1-5; D is unresolved. Between the trimmed V and J ends, which lost 4 bases and 2 bases, there was a span of 13 bases. Per the germline V gene, CDR1 is SGDLS and CDR2 is YYNGEE. This CDR3 has 15 residues. The CDR3 loop reads CASSPDGWGNQPQHF. In DNA, the CDR3 is TGTGCCAGCAGCCCAGACGGATGGGGCAATCAGCCCCAGCATTTT.

J is TRBJ2-7 and V is TRBV7-2; 8 bases agree with TRBD1. Germline V gene lookup returns CDR1 SGHTA and CDR2 FQGNSA. J lost 0 bases, V lost 3 bases, and 7 bases had no gene match. This CDR3 spans 16 amino acids. The CDR3 spells CASSFSGGLSSYEQYF. CDR3 in DNA: TGTGCCAGCAGCTTTTCAGGGGGCCTTAGCTCCTACGAGCAGTACTTC.